This TCR beta chain was identified in a study of T cells in localized non-small cell lung cancer. Whole-study results and caveats: A median 57 of the top 100 tumor clones appeared in adjacent lung. Without multi-region sequencing, intratumor heterogeneity could not be excluded. Uninvolved adjacent lung showed higher T cell clonality than tumor.

Sequenced by immunoSEQ multiplex PCR; TCRdb stores in-frame clones only, minus some. The table includes over 9,500 clones, around 30% detected once. About this clone: Its specificity is unknown.

The CDR3 loop spans 15 amino acids. J lost 4 bases, V lost 4 bases, and 10 bases had no gene match. Germline CDR1 and CDR2: SGHRS and YFSETQ. The sample was lung tumor tissue, taken before any cancer treatment. The receptor's source is a man aged 40 to 69 with stage I lung adenocarcinoma. The chain has TRBV5-1 and TRBJ1-2; 7 bases map to TRBD1. The CDR3 protein is CASSQGGSPVYGYTF. The DNA of the CDR3 is TGCGCCAGCAGCCAGGGGGGGAGTCCAGTCTATGGCTACACCTTC.